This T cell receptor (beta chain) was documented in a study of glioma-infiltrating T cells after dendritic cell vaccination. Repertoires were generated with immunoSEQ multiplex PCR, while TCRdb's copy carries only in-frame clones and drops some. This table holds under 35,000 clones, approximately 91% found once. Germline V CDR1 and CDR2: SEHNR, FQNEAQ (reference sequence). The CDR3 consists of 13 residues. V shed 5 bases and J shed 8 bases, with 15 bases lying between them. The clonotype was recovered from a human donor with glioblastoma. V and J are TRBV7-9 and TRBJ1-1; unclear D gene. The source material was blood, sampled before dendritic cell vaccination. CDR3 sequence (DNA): TGTGCCAGCAGCAGCAGAGGGTTTTCAGAAGCTTTCTTT. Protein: CASSSRGFSEAFF.